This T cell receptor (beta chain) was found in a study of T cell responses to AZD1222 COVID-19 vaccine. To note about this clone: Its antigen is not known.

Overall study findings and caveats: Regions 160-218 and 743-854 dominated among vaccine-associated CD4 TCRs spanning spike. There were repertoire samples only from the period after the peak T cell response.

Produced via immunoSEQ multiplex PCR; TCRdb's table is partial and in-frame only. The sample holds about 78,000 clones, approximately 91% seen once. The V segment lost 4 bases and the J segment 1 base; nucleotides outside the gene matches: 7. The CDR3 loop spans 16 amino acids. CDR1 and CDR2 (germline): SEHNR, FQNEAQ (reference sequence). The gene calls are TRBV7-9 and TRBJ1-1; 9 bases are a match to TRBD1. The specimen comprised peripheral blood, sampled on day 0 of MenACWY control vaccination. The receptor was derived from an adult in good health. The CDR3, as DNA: TGTGCCAGCAGCTCCAACAGGGGGCAGGGGAACACTGAAGCTTTCTTT. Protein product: CASSSNRGQGNTEAFF.